This entry lists 12 T cell receptor beta chains sequenced from one sample in a study of graft-versus-host responses after intestinal transplantation. The assay was immunoSEQ multiplex PCR, and TCRdb's table has in-frame clones only and misses some. The sample includes tens of thousands of clones, around 82% of them seen just once. Which antigens these TCRs recognize remains unknown. Sequencing was performed on unstimulated CD4+ T cells sorted from spleen or lymph node cells, taken before transplant. These receptor sequences come from a human donor who was the organ donor for an intestinal transplant.

The rearrangement links TRBV5-6 to TRBJ2-5; D perhaps matches TRBD1 (5 bases). Germline V CDR1 and CDR2: SGHDT, YYEEEE. With 2 bases removed from V and 2 bases from J, the gap between germline ends came to 16 bases. CDR3 size: 16 residues. CDR3 loop: CASSLWGRPLQETQYF. The CDR3 nucleotides read TGTGCCAGCAGCTTATGGGGCCGACCCCTTCAAGAGACCCAGTACTTC.

To note about this clone: Other DNA variants within this sample encode the same CDR3. J is TRBJ2-5 and V is TRBV5-6; D possibly corresponds to TRBD2 (6 bases). The CDR3 is 13 amino acids. The V and J ends lost 0 bases and 3 bases respectively, with 6 bases between them. Germline V CDR1 and CDR2: SGHDT, YYEEEE. CDR3 bases: TGTGCCAGCAGCTTGGGGGGGGAAGAGACCCAGTACTTC. Protein: CASSLGGEETQYF. The full variable domain, completed using reference TRBV5-6 and TRBJ2-5, is DAGVTQSPTHLIKTRGQQVTLRCSPKSGHDTVSWYQQALGQGPQFIFQYYEEEERQRGNFPDRFSGHQFPNYSSELNVNALLLGDSALYLCASSLGGEETQYFGPGTRLLVL.

The chain is built from TRBV28 and TRBJ1-1; no definite D call. Germline V gene data show CDR1 as MDHEN and CDR2 as SYDVKM. V lost 5 bases, J lost 10 bases, and 14 bases lay in between. The CDR3 length is 12 residues. DNA for the CDR3: TGTGCCAGCAGTCCCCTGGGGAGACCAGCTTTCTTT. This translates into CASSPLGRPAFF.

The chain carries TRBV6-5 and TRBJ1-6; the D gene is possibly TRBD1 (6 bases). CDR3 length: 15 amino acids. Trimming shortened V by 5 bases and J by 7 bases, and 15 bases separated the two germline ends. Germline V gene data show CDR1 as MNHEY and CDR2 as SVGAGI. CDR3 DNA sequence: TGTGCCAGCAGTCCACCGGGACACGGGAATTCACCCCTCCACTTT. This translates into CASSPPGHGNSPLHF.

The rearrangement joins TRBV19 to TRBJ1-4; a possible D gene is TRBD1 (5 bases). The CDR3 totals 13 residues. Germline values: CDR1 LNHDA, CDR2 SQIVND (reference sequence). V dropped 3 bases and J dropped 8 bases, with 10 bases sitting between them. For the CDR3, the DNA is TGTGCCAGTAGTATTGCGCAGGGCGAAAAACTGTTTTTT. As protein: CASSIAQGEKLFF.

This clone has more than one count but fewer than ten. V usage is TRBV28 and J usage is TRBJ2-2; TRBD2 might be the D (5 bases). Germline assignment: CDR1 MDHEN and CDR2 SYDVKM. V was cut by 2 bases and J by 0 bases, with 10 bases left in between. The CDR3 contains 16 residues. The CDR3 loop is CASSLGLGSNTGELFF. In nucleotides, the CDR3 is TGTGCCAGCAGTTTAGGACTTGGGTCGAACACCGGGGAGCTGTTTTTT.

The J gene is TRBJ1-4, the V gene TRBV28; 9 bases line up with TRBD1. Germline V lookup: CDR1 MDHEN, CDR2 SYDVKM. V shed 3 bases, J shed 7 bases, and the junction held 9 bases outside the gene matches. The CDR3 length is 16 residues. CDR3 sequence: CASSLSTGGRGEKLFF. CDR3 sequence (DNA): TGTGCCAGCAGTTTGTCTACAGGGGGCAGGGGTGAAAAACTGTTTTTT.

CDR3 DNA: TGTGCCAGCAGCTCACACCAGGGACAGATGAACACTGAAGCTTTCTTT. This sequence encodes CASSSHQGQMNTEAFF. The rearrangement joins TRBV9 to TRBJ1-1, with 7 bases identical to TRBD1. There are 16 residues in the CDR3. Germline CDR1 reads SGDLS; CDR2 reads YYNGEE. The ends lost 4 bases at V and 0 bases at J; junction bases unmatched: 9.

This clone was counted a single time. J is TRBJ2-1 and V is TRBV6-1; 10 bases match TRBD2. In germline, CDR1 is MNHNS, CDR2 SASEGT. The V gene end was trimmed by 3 bases and the J gene end by 4 bases; junction bases not matched to a gene: 3. CDR3 length: 15 residues. CDR3 amino acids: CASSDSGGPYNEQFF. The CDR3 coding sequence is TGTGCCAGCAGTGATAGCGGGGGGCCTTACAATGAGCAGTTCTTC.

V is TRBV29-1 and J is TRBJ2-3, with D maybe TRBD1 (5 bases). Trimming shortened V by 4 bases and J by 0 bases, and 11 bases separated the two germline ends. This CDR3 is built from 14 residues. CDR1 and CDR2 (germline): SQVTM, ANQGSEA. CDR3 nucleotides: TGCAGCGTTGTAGAACAGGTTAGCACAGATACGCAGTATTTT. It yields the protein CSVVEQVSTDTQYF.

The V and J genes are TRBV7-3 and TRBJ2-1; a weak D match, TRBD2 (6 bases). The CDR3 contains 17 residues. Germline-derived CDR1 and CDR2 are SGHTA and FQGTGA. V gave up 5 bases and J gave up 6 bases, with 23 bases separating them. The DNA of the CDR3 is TGTGCCAGCAGCCGCTCCGTTGGGCGGGGTGGTTCCAATGAGCAGTTCTTC. Its translation: CASSRSVGRGGSNEQFF.

The chain couples TRBV27 to TRBJ2-3; 8 nucleotides line up with TRBD2. After removal of 5 bases from V and 2 bases from J, the junction contained 15 bases not matched to a gene. The germline V gene encodes CDR1 MNHEY and CDR2 SMNVEV (reference sequence). This CDR3 spans 18 amino acids. In DNA form, the CDR3 reads TGTGCCAGCAGTCCGCCGAGGATAGCGGGGTGGGTCACAGATACGCAGTATTTT. Translated: CASSPPRIAGWVTDTQYF.